This TCR beta chain comes out of a study of regulatory T cells in long-lasting Graves disease. Time point described: newly diagnosed GD, antithyroid drugs for less than 3 months. Scientists built the TCR library using RNA that was extracted from PBMCs. The germline gives CDR1 MNHEY, CDR2 SMNVEV (reference sequence). V was trimmed by 6 bases and J by 6 bases, leaving 20 bases between them. This CDR3 spans 15 amino acids. Assembly of TCR beta libraries relied on iRepertoire HTBI primers together with Arm-PCR of CDR3 regions. MiXCR, applied by TCRdb to the multiplex PCR reads, yields one record per CDR3 protein. In the table there are approximately 350,000 distinct CDR3 sequences, approximately 15% of which are singletons. This clonotype was seen repeatedly, ten times or more. This same sample was also part of a study on T cells in Graves' hyperthyroidism and ophthalmopathy.

This clonotype was sampled from a man aged 35-49 years with Graves disease. J is TRBJ2-5 and V is TRBV27, with D perhaps matching TRBD2 (6 bases). Here the sequenced sample was peripheral blood mononuclear cells (PBMCs), taken at new diagnosis, from a patient treated with antithyroid drugs. CDR3 sequence: CASRRISGGVQTQYF. CDR3 DNA sequence: TGTGCCAGCAGACGCATATCCGGGGGAGTACAGACCCAGTACTTC.